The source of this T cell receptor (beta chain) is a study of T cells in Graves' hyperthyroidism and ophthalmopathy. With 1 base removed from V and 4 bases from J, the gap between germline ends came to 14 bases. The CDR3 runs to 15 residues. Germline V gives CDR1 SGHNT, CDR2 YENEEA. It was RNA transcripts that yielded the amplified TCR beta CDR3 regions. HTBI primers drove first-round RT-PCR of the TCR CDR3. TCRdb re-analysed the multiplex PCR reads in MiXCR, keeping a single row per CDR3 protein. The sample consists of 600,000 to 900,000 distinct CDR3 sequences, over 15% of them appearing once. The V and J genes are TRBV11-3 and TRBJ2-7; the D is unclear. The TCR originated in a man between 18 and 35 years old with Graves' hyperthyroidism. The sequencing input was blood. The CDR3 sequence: CASSLAAGPLYEQYF. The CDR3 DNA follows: TGTGCCAGCAGCTTAGCGGCAGGACCGCTTTACGAGCAGTACTTC.